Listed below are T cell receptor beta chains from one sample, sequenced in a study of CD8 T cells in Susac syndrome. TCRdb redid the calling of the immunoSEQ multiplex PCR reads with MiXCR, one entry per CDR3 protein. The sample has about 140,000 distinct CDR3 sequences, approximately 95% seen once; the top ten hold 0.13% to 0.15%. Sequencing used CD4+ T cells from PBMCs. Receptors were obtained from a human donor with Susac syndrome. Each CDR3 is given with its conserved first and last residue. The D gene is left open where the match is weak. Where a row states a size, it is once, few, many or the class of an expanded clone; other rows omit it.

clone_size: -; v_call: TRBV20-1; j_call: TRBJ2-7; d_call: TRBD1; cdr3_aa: CSAPWDRGAYEQYF; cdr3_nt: TGCAGTGCTCCCTGGGACAGGGGAGCCTACGAGCAGTACTTC
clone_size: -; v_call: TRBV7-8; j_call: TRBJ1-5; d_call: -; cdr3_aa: CASSLRDSYSNQPQHF; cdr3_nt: TGTGCCAGCAGCTTACGGGACTCCTATAGCAATCAGCCCCAGCATTTT
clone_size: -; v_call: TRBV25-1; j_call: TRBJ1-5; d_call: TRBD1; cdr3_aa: CASGTANQPQHF; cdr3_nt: TGTGCCAGTGGGACAGCGAATCAGCCCCAGCATTTT
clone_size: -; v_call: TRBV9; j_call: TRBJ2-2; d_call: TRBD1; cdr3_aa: CASSAQTGAAGELFF; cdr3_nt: TGTGCCAGCAGCGCCCAAACAGGGGCGGCCGGGGAGCTGTTTTTT
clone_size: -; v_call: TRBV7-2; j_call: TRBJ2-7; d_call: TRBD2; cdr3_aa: CASGPGLDHEQYF; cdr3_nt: TGTGCCAGCGGACCGGGACTAGACCACGAGCAGTACTTC
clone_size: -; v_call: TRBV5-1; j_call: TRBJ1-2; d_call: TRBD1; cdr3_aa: CASRLGQGASGYTF; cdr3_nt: TGCGCCAGCAGGTTGGGACAGGGGGCGTCTGGCTACACCTTC
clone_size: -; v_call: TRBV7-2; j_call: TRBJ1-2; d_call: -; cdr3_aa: CASTPKGGGGYGYTF; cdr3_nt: TGTGCCAGCACTCCCAAGGGGGGAGGGGGCTATGGCTACACCTTC
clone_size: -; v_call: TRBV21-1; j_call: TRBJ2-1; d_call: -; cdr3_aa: CASPAGNEQFF; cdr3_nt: TGTGCCAGCCCAGCGGGGAATGAGCAGTTCTTC
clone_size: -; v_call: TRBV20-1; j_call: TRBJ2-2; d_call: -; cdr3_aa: CSASRAGELFF; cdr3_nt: TGCAGTGCTAGCAGGGCCGGGGAGCTGTTTTTT
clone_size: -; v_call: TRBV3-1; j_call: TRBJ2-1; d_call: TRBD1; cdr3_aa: CASSHRGTGAGSYNEQFF; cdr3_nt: TGTGCCAGCAGCCACCGTGGGACAGGCGCAGGCTCCTACAATGAGCAGTTCTTC
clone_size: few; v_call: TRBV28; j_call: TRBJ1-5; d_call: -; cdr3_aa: CASSLASGSNQPQHF; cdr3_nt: TGTGCCAGCAGTTTAGCGTCAGGGAGCAATCAGCCCCAGCATTTT
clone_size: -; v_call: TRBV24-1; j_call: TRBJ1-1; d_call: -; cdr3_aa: CATRRGSNTEAFF; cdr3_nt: TGTGCCACCCGTCGGGGGTCGAACACTGAAGCTTTCTTT
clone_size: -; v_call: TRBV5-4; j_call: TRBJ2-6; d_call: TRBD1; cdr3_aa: CASRQGQGLGANVLTF; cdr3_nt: TGTGCCAGCAGACAGGGACAGGGGCTCGGGGCCAACGTCCTGACTTTC
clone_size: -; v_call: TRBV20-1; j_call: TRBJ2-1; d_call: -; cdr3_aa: CSARVGYNEQFF; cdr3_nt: TGCAGTGCTAGAGTAGGGTACAATGAGCAGTTCTTC
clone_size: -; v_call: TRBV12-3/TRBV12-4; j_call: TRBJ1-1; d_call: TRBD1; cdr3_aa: CASSDAGGGTEAFF; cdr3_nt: TGTGCCAGCAGCGACGCAGGGGGGGGCACTGAAGCTTTCTTT
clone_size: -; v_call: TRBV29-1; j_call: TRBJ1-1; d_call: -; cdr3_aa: CSVDSGGDEAFF; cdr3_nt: TGCAGCGTTGATTCCGGAGGAGATGAAGCTTTCTTT
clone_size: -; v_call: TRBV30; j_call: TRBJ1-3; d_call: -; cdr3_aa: CAWRTDSGNTIYF; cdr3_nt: TGTGCCTGGAGGACAGACTCTGGAAACACCATATATTTT
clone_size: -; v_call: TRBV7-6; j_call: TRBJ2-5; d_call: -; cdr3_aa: CASSLVKETQYF; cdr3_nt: TGTGCCAGCAGCTTAGTCAAGGAGACCCAGTACTTC
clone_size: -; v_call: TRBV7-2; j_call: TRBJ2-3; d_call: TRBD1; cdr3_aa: CASSLVGTGATDTQYF; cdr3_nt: TGTGCCAGCAGCTTAGTGGGGACAGGGGCCACAGATACGCAGTATTTT
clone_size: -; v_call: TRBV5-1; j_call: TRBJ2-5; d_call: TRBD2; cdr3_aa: CASSLAAGVEETQYF; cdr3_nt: TGCGCCAGCAGCTTGGCGGCGGGGGTTGAGGAGACCCAGTACTTC
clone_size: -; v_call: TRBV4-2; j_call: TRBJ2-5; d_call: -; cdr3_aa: CASSQGPLSPETQYF; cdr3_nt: TGTGCCAGCAGCCAAGGCCCGTTATCTCCGGAGACCCAGTACTTC
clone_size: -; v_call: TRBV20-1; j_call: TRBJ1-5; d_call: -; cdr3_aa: CSASQGGGNQPQHF; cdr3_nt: TGCAGTGCTAGCCAGGGTGGCGGCAATCAGCCCCAGCATTTT
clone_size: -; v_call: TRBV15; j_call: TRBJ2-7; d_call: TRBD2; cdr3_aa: CATSRPGLAHYYEQYF; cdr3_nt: TGTGCCACCAGCAGACCGGGACTAGCCCATTACTACGAGCAGTACTTC
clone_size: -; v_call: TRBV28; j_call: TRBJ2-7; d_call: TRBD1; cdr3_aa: CASSSIGTGSPYEQYF; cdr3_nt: TGTGCCAGCAGCTCTATCGGGACAGGGTCCCCCTACGAGCAGTACTTC
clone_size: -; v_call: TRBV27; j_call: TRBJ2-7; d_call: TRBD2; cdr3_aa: CASSLRRGGNEQYF; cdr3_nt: TGTGCCAGCAGTTTACGGCGGGGGGGAAACGAGCAGTACTTC
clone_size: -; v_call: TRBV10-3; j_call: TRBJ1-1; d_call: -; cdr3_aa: CAISEYDGNTEAFF; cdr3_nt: TGTGCCATCAGTGAGTACGATGGGAACACTGAAGCTTTCTTT
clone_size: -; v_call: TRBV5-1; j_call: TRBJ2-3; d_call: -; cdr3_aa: CASIAEDTQYF; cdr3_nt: TGCGCCAGCATTGCAGAAGATACGCAGTATTTT
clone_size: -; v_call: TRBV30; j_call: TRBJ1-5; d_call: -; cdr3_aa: CAWSVEDNTPQHF; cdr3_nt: TGTGCCTGGAGTGTAGAAGATAATACGCCCCAGCATTTT
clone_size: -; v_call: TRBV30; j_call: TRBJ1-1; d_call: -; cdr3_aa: CAWGRTAFHTEAFF; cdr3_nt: TGTGCCTGGGGGAGGACAGCCTTTCACACTGAAGCTTTCTTT
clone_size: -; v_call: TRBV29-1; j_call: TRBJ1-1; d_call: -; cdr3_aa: CSVREVNTEAFF; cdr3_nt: TGCAGCGTTAGGGAGGTGAACACTGAAGCTTTCTTT
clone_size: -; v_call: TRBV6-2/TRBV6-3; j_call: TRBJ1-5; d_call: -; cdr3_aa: CASSYRQGPNSNQPQHF; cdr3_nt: TGTGCCAGCAGTTATCGCCAGGGACCAAATAGCAATCAGCCCCAGCATTTT
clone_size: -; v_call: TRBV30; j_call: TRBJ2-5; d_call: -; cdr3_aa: CAWRLQGRETQYF; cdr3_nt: TGTGCCTGGAGGCTACAGGGACGAGAGACCCAGTACTTC
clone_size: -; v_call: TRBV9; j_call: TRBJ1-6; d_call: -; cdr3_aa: CASSVDPSGDSPLHF; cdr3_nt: TGTGCCAGCAGCGTAGACCCGAGTGGGGATTCACCCCTCCACTTT
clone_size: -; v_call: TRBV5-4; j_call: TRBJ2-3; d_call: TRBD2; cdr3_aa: CASSDTTSGSTDTQYF; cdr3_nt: TGTGCCAGCAGTGACACGACTAGCGGGAGTACAGATACGCAGTATTTT
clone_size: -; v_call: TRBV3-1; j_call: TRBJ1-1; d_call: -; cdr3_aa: CASSQDGRVNTEAFF; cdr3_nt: TGTGCCAGCAGCCAAGACGGGAGAGTGAACACTGAAGCTTTCTTT
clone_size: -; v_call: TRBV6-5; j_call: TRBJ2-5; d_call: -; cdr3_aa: CASSWSGRETQYF; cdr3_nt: TGTGCCAGCAGTTGGTCCGGCCGAGAGACCCAGTACTTC
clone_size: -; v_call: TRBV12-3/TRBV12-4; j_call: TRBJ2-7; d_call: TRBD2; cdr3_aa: CASRSGGRSREQYF; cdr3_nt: TGTGCCAGCAGGAGTGGCGGGAGGTCGCGCGAGCAGTACTTC
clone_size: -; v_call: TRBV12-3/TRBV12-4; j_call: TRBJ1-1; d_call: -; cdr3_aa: CASTDQTNTEAFF; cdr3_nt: TGTGCCAGCACCGATCAGACGAACACTGAAGCTTTCTTT
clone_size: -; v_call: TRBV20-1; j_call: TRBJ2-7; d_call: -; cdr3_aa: CSARLAGDYEQYF; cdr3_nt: TGCAGTGCTAGATTGGCAGGAGACTACGAGCAGTACTTC
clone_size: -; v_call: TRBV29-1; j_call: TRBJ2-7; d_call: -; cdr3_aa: CSVDLGSTYEQYF; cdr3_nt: TGCAGCGTTGACCTAGGTTCCACTTACGAGCAGTACTTC
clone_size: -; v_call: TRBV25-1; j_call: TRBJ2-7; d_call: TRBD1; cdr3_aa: CASSERRPGQGAEEQYF; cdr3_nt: TGTGCCAGCAGTGAAAGGCGCCCGGGACAGGGGGCGGAGGAGCAGTACTTC
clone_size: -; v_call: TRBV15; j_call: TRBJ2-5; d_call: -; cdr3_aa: CATSRDRVGETQYF; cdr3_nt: TGTGCCACCAGCAGAGATAGGGTGGGAGAGACCCAGTACTTC
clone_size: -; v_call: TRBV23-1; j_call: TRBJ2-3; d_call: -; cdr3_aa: CASSQWCDRPTDTQYF; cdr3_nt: TGCGCCAGCAGTCAATGGTGCGACAGGCCCACAGATACGCAGTATTTT
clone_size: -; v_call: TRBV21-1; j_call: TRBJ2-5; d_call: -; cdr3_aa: CASQAREGRETQYF; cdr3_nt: TGTGCCTCCCAGGCGCGGGAGGGCCGAGAGACCCAGTACTTC
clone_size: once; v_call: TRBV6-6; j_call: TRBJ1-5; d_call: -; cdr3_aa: CASSYGGAGQPQHF; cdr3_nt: TGTGCCAGCAGTTACGGGGGCGCGGGTCAGCCCCAGCATTTT